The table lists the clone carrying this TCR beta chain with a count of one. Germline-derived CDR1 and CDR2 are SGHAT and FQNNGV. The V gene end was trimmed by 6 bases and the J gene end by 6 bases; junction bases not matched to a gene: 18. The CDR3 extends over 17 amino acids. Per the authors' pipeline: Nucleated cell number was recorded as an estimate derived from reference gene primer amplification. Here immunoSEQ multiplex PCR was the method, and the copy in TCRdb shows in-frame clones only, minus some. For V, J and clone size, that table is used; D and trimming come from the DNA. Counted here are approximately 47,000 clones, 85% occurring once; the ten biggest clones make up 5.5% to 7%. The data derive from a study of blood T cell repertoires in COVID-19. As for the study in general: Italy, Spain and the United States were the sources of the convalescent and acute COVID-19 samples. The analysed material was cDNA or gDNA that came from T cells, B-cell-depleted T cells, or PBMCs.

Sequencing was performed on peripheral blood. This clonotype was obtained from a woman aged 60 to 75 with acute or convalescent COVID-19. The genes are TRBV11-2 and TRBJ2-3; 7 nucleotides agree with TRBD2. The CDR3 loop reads CASRGGVGTRRVDTQYF. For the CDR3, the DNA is TGTGCCAGCAGGGGAGGGGTAGGCACTAGGAGGGTGGATACGCAGTATTTT. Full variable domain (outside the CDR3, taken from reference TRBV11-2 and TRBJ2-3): EAGVAQSPRYKIIEKRQSVAFWCNPISGHATLYWYQQILGQGPKLLIQFQNNGVVDDSQLPKDRFSAERLKGVDSTLKIQPAKLEDSAVYLCASRGGVGTRRVDTQYFGPGTRLTVL.